This T cell receptor beta chain was sequenced in a study of blood T cells in healthy people across ages. About the research overall: The template switching approach captured approximately one barcoded beta molecule for every two T cells. Study observations and caveats: Getting older went along with TCR beta diversity per million T cells dropping roughly linearly.

Germline V gene data show CDR1 as SEHNR and CDR2 as FQNEAQ (reference sequence). This CDR3 is built from 13 residues. Donors were systemically healthy Caucasian individuals from Russia aged about 6 to 95 years. Primed by a sample-barcoded 5' primer and a J-beta primer mix, a second PCR proceeded for about 7 to 11 cycles. Every cDNA molecule carried a tag from a template-switch adaptor bearing 12 random nucleotides. A single record per CDR3 protein comes from TCRdb applying MiXCR to the 5' RACE reads. The sample gives some 880,000 distinct CDR3 sequences, 35% to 40% of which show up once; over 10% is in the top ten. This clonotype was counted between two and nine times. As yet, its antigen is unknown. The germline gene is not matched at one end of the junction; a read error may be the cause.

The source of this sequence is a man in his late teens or twenties in good health. The V call is TRBV7-9, the J call TRBJ2-7; weak D call: TRBD1 (5 bases). Near its end, the DNA agrees better with TRBJ2-5, so the J call may be wrong. The sequencing sample was made of blood. CDR3 loop: CASSVAAGETQYF. CDR3 coding DNA: TGTGCCAGCAGCGTAGCAGCAGGGGAGACCCAGTACTTC.